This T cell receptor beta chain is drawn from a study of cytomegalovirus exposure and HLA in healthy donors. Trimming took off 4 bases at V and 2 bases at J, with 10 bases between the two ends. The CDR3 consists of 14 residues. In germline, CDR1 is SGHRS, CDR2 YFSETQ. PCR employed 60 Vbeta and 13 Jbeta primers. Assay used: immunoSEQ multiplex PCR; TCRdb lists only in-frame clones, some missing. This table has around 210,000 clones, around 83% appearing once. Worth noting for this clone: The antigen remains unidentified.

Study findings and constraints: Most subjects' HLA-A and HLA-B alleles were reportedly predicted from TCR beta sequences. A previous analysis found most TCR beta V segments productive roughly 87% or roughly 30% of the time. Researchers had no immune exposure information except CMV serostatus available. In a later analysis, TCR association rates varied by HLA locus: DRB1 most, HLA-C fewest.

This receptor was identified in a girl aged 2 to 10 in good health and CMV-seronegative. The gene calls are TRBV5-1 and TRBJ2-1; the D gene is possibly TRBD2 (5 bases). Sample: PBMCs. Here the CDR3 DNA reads TGCGCCAGCAGCGGCAGCGGACCCTACAATGAGCAGTTCTTC. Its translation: CASSGSGPYNEQFF.